This TCR beta chain came from a study of response to subunit inactivated influenza vaccine (dated by TCRdb to the late 2010s). For the study in its entirety: To follow how T cells responded to a trivalent subunit inactivated influenza vaccine, the researchers relied on deep quantitative profiling of the T cell receptor repertoire.

The CDR3 starts with the cysteine, ends with the phenylalanine, and has 13 residues. Only the CDR3 portion is preserved as DNA: 39 bases, with reading frame beginning at the first base. Reading the germline V gene gives CDR1 MGHRA and CDR2 YSYEKL. A distance of 13 bases separates the germline ends of V and J, which lose 0 bases and 11 bases respectively. Receptor libraries were prepared by RT-PCR. The instrument given in TCRdb is Illumina HiSeq 2500. TCRdb reprocessed the public reads (quality trimming at Q25 with fastp, clone calling with MiXCR) and kept in-frame beta chains. Each CDR3 protein appears once, grouped with its most common genes and DNA. Within this sample are about 780,000 distinct CDR3 sequences, with approximately 17% of them counted one time only. Clones ranked in the top ten supply approximately 11% of the sample. Notes on this clonotype: The antigen this receptor binds is unknown. No clone much larger than this one lies a single base away; base qualities are absent.

What the study reported, not specific to this receptor: The authors proposed that each seasonal influenza vaccination may bring in only a limited number of new T cells.

This receptor was obtained from a man aged 45-65 years who received an inactivated influenza vaccine. Donor details come from another sample of the same person, matched by shared clones. The material was PBMCs from blood, obtained more than 4 days after vaccination. Recombination joined TRBV4-1 with TRBJ1-1; a weak D assignment points to TRBD1 (5 bases agree). The sequenced DNA: TGCGCCAGCAGCCAAGAGTCGCAGGGTAACGCTTTCTTT. The encoded protein is CASSQESQGNAFF.